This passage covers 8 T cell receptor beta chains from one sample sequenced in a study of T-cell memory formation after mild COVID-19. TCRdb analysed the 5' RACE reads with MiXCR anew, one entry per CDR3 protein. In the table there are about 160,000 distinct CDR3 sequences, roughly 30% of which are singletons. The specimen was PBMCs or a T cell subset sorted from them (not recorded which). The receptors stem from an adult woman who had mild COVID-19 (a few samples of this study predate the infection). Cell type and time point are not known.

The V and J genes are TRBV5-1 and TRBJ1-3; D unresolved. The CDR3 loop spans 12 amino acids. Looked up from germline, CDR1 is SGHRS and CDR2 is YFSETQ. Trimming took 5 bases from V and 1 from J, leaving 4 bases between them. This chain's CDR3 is CASRESGNTIYF. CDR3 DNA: TGCGCCAGCAGGGAATCTGGAAACACCATATATTTT.

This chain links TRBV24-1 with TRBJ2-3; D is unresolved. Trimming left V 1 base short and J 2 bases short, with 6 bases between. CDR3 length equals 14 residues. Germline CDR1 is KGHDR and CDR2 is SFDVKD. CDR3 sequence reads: CATSDLGPTDTQYF. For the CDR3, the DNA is TGTGCCACCAGTGATTTAGGCCCCACAGATACGCAGTATTTT.

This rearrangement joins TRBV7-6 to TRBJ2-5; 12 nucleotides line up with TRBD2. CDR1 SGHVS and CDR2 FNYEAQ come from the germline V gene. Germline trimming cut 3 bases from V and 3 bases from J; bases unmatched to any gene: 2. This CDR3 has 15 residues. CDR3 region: CASSFLAGGKETQYF. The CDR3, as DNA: TGTGCCAGCAGCTTCCTAGCGGGAGGGAAAGAGACCCAGTACTTC. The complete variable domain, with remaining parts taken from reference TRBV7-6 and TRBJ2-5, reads GAGVSQSPRYKVTKRGQDVALRCDPISGHVSLYWYRQALGQGPEFLTYFNYEAQQDKSGLPNDRFSAERPEGSISTLTIQRTEQRDSAMYRCASSFLAGGKETQYFGPGTRLLVL.

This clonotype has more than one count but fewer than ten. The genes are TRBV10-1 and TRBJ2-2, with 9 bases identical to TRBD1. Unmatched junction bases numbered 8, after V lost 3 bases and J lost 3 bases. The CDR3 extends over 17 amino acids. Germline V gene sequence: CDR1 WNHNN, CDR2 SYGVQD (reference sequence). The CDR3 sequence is CASSDWGGTGHTGELFF. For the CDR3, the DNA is TGCGCCAGCAGTGATTGGGGAGGGACAGGGCACACCGGGGAGCTGTTTTTT.

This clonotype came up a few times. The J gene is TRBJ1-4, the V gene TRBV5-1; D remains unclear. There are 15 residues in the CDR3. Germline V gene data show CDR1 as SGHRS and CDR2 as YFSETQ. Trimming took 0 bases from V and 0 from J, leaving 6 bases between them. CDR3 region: CASSLGATTNEKLFF. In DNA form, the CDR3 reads TGCGCCAGCAGCTTGGGGGCGACAACTAATGAAAAACTGTTTTTT. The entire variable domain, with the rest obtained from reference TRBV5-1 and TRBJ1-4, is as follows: KAGVTQTPRYLIKTRGQQVTLSCSPISGHRSVSWYQQTPGQGLQFLFEYFSETQRNKGNFPGRFSGRQFSNSRSEMNVSTLELGDSALYLCASSLGATTNEKLFFGSGTQLSVL.

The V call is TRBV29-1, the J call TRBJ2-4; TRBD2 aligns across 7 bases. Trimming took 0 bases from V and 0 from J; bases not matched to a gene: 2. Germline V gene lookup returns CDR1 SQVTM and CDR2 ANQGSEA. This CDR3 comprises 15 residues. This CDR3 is CSVEEGGLAKNIQYF. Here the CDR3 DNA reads TGCAGCGTTGAAGAGGGGGGGTTAGCCAAAAACATTCAGTACTTC.

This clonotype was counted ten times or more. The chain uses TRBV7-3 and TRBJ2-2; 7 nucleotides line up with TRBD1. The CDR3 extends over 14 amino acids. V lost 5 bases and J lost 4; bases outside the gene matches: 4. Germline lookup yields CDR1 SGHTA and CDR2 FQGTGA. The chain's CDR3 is CASSRQGGTGELFF. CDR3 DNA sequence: TGTGCCAGCAGCCGACAGGGCGGCACCGGGGAGCTGTTTTTT. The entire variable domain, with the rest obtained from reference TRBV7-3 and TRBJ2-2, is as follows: GAGVSQTPSNKVTEKGKYVELRCDPISGHTALYWYRQSLGQGPEFLIYFQGTGAADDSGLPNDRFFAVRPEGSVSTLKIQRTERGDSAVYLCASSRQGGTGELFFGEGSRLTVL.

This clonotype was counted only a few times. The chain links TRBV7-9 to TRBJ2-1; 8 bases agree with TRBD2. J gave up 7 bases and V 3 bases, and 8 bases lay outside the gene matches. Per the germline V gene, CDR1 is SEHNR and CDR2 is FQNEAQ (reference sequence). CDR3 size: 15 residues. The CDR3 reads CASSLAGGRENEQFF. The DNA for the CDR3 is TGTGCCAGCAGCTTGGCGGGAGGTCGTGAGAATGAGCAGTTCTTC.